This T cell receptor beta chain derives from a study of shared clonotypes between healthy human individuals. Findings and caveats of the study: It was observed that roughly 5% of naive CD4 clonotypes were shared across several donors. Sorted-subset samples were not fully sequenced, rarefaction indicated.

Profiling relied on immunoSEQ multiplex PCR, and the TCRdb table lists in-frame clones only, not all of them. Among some 2,400,000 clones listed, almost 96% were seen once. The donor population consisted of healthy HIV-negative adults with no recent acute infections or vaccinations. As regards this clone: Its antigen is unidentified.

The V segment lost 2 bases and the J segment 4 bases; nucleotides outside the gene matches: 2. CDR3 size: 15 residues. The germline V gene has CDR1 MDHEN and CDR2 SYDVKM. This TCR was recovered from a man in his late teens or twenties in good health. The rearrangement joins TRBV28 to TRBJ2-2; 9 nucleotides align to TRBD2. Sequenced sample: naive CD4+ T cells sorted from blood. Subset: CD45RA+ positively selected. The CDR3 region is CASSLGLATTGELFF. The CDR3 bases are TGTGCCAGCAGTTTAGGACTAGCGACCACCGGGGAGCTGTTTTTT. Using reference TRBV28 and TRBJ2-2 for the parts outside the CDR3, the full variable domain is DVKVTQSSRYLVKRTGEKVFLECVQDMDHENMFWYRQDPGLGLRLIYFSYDVKMKEKGDIPEGYSVSREKKERFSLILESASTNQTSMYLCASSLGLATTGELFFGEGSRLTVL.